This T cell receptor beta chain derives from a study of technical replicates of blood from a handful of donors. Assay used: immunoSEQ multiplex PCR; TCRdb lists only in-frame clones, some missing. The sample consists of around 57,000 clones, approximately 94% of them appearing once. This CDR3 is built from 13 residues. Trimming removed 0 bases at V and 1 base at J, with 4 bases between. Germline-derived CDR1 and CDR2 are SGDLS and YYNGEE. The chain couples TRBV9 to TRBJ2-5, with D uncertain. The sequence was obtained from a human donor in good health. Sequencing was carried out using T cells isolated from PBMCs. The CDR3 region has the DNA TGTGCCAGCAGCGTAGCACTCCAAGAGACCCAGTACTTC. Translation gives CASSVALQETQYF.